This is a list of T cell receptor beta chains from one sample in a study of cytotoxic CD8 clonotypes in ibrutinib-treated CLL. The table came from immunoSEQ multiplex PCR; TCRdb's copy has only in-frame clones and leaves some out. The sample carries about 80,000 clones, around 79% recorded once. The source material was PBMCs, sampled after 12 months of ibrutinib treatment. Receptors were obtained from a human donor with chronic lymphocytic leukemia. Both conserved end residues are part of each CDR3. Each record gives: CDR3 length, clone size, D gene, J gene, V gene, CDR3 protein, CDR3 DNA. A D gene is named only where the DNA matches it firmly. The size of a clone is reported for some rows only, either as once, few or many, or as a class for expanded clones.

>11|NA|NA|TRBJ2-7|TRBV11-2
CASSPRGIQYF
TGTGCCAGCAGCCCGCGGGGAATACAGTACTTC
>15|NA|NA|TRBJ2-5|TRBV4-2
CASSQDISSVETQYF
TGTGCCAGCAGCCAAGATATCAGTAGCGTGGAGACCCAGTACTTC
>11|NA|NA|TRBJ1-5|TRBV7-2
CASSLVGRLHF
TGTGCCAGCAGCTTAGTGGGCAGGTTGCATTTT
>14|NA|TRBD1|TRBJ2-1|TRBV19
CASRTGAWVDEQFF
TGTGCCAGCAGGACAGGGGCGTGGGTCGATGAGCAGTTCTTC
>17|NA|NA|TRBJ2-3|TRBV7-3
CASSLGPREWGTDTQYF
TGTGCCAGCAGCTTGGGACCCCGGGAGTGGGGCACAGATACGCAGTATTTT
>17|NA|NA|TRBJ1-4|TRBV28
CASTMGGLGATNEKLFF
TGTGCCAGCACCATGGGGGGGCTCGGGGCAACTAATGAAAAACTGTTTTTT
>17|NA|TRBD1|TRBJ1-5|TRBV4-2
CASSQGAQQGPNQPQHF
TGTGCCAGCAGCCAAGGTGCCCAACAGGGGCCCAATCAGCCCCAGCATTTT
>12|NA|NA|TRBJ2-7|TRBV28
CASSRPSYEQYF
TGTGCCAGCAGCCGACCCTCCTACGAGCAGTACTTC
>14|NA|NA|TRBJ2-1|TRBV7-6
CASSLGGTYNEQFF
TGTGCCAGCAGCTTAGGGGGCACCTACAATGAGCAGTTCTTC
>16|NA|TRBD1|TRBJ1-5|TRBV7-8
CASSAPGQGGRQPQHF
TGTGCCAGCAGCGCCCCGGGACAGGGAGGAAGGCAGCCCCAGCATTTT
>15|once|NA|TRBJ2-7|TRBV11-1
CASSLEQDPTYEQYF
TGTGCCAGCAGCTTAGAACAGGACCCAACCTACGAGCAGTACTTC
>15|NA|NA|TRBJ1-1|TRBV18
CASSPPGGRGTEAFF
TGTGCCAGCTCACCCCCGGGGGGCCGGGGCACTGAAGCTTTCTTT
>16|NA|NA|TRBJ2-1|TRBV2
CASSGRGLAANNEQFF
TGTGCCAGCAGTGGGAGGGGGCTAGCGGCCAACAATGAGCAGTTCTTC
>15|NA|NA|TRBJ1-5|TRBV19
CASSIKQEAHQPQHF
TGTGCCAGTAGTATCAAACAGGAGGCCCATCAGCCCCAGCATTTT
>12|NA|TRBD1|TRBJ2-7|TRBV6-5
CASSGQGYEQYF
TGTGCCAGCAGCGGACAGGGCTACGAGCAGTACTTC
>13|NA|NA|TRBJ2-7|TRBV6-5
CASRGTASYEQYF
TGTGCCAGCAGGGGGACGGCCTCCTACGAGCAGTACTTC
>16|NA|NA|TRBJ2-4|TRBV27
CASSFTGTVAKNIQYF
TGTGCCAGCAGTTTTACAGGAACTGTAGCCAAAAACATTCAGTACTTC
>13|few|NA|TRBJ2-7|TRBV6-5
CASSPLVTHEQYF
TGTGCCAGCAGTCCGCTTGTTACCCACGAGCAGTACTTC
>13|NA|NA|TRBJ1-4|TRBV9
CASSVAREEKLFF
TGTGCCAGCAGCGTAGCGAGGGAGGAAAAACTGTTTTTT
>14|NA|NA|TRBJ1-2|TRBV5-1
CASSLGQANYGYTF
TGCGCCAGCAGCTTGGGGCAGGCGAACTATGGCTACACCTTC
>16|NA|TRBD2|TRBJ2-1|TRBV6-1
CASSERLAGPYNEQFF
TGTGCCAGCAGTGAGCGGCTAGCGGGACCGTACAATGAGCAGTTCTTC
>18|NA|TRBD1|TRBJ1-1|TRBV7-3
CASSLKPPTGVMNTEAFF
TGTGCCAGCAGCTTAAAGCCCCCTACAGGGGTCATGAACACTGAAGCTTTCTTT
>14|NA|NA|TRBJ1-4|TRBV10-3
CAISEGQGNEKLFF
TGTGCCATCAGTGAGGGCCAAGGTAATGAAAAACTGTTTTTT
>16|NA|TRBD1|TRBJ1-2|TRBV12-5
CASGLAPGQSNYGYTF
TGTGCTAGTGGTTTGGCCCCGGGACAGTCGAACTATGGCTACACCTTC